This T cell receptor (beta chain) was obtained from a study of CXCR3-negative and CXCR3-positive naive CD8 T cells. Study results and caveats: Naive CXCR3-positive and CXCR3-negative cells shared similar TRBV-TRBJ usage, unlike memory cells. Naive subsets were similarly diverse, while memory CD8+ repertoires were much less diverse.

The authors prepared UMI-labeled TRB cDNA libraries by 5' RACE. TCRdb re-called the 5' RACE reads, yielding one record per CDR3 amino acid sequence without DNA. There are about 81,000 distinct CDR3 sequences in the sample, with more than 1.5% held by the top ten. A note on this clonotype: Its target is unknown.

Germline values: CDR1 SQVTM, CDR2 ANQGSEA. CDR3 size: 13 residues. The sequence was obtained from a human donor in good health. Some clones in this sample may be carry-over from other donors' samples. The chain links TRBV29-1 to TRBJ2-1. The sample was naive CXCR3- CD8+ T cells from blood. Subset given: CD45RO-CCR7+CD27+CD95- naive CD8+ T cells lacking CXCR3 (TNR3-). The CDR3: CSVHSLLEDEQFF.